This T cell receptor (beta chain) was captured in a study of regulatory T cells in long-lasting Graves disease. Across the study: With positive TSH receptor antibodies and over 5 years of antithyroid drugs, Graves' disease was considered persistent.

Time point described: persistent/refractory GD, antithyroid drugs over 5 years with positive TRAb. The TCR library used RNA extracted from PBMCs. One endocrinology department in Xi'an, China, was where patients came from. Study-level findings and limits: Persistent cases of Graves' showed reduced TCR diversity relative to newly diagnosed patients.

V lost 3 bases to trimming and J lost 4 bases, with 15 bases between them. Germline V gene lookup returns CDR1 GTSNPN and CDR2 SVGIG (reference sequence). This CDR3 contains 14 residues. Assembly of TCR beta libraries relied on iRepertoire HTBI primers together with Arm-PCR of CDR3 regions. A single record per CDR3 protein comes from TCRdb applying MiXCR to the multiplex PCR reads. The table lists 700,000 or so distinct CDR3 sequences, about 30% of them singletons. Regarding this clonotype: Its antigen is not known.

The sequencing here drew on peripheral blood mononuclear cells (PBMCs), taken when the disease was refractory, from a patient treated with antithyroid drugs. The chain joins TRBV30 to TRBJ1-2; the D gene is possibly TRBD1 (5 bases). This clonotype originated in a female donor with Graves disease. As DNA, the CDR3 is TGTGCCTGGAGGTCTCAGGGCGCGTTCTATGGCTACACCTTC. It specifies CAWRSQGAFYGYTF.